A selection of T cell receptor beta chains follows, all from one sample in a study of T cell responses to AZD1222 COVID-19 vaccine. Data came from immunoSEQ multiplex PCR; TCRdb stores just in-frame clones and leaves some out. The sample holds over 110,000 clones, roughly 93% seen once. The sequences come from peripheral blood, collected 28 days after the second AZD1222 dose. Receptors were obtained from an adult who received the AZD1222 COVID-19 vaccine. Each CDR3 is given with its conserved first and last residue. A D gene is named only where the DNA matches it firmly. Clone size is stated in some rows and not others, as once, few, many or a class when expanded.

size: NA
V: TRBV7-9
D: NA
J: TRBJ1-3
CDR3: CASSLSLSGNTIYF
DNA: TGTGCCAGCAGCTTATCACTCTCTGGAAACACCATATATTTT

size: NA
V: TRBV10-3
D: TRBD1
J: TRBJ1-6
CDR3: CAISGGRQGASQGSPLHF
DNA: TGTGCCATCAGTGGGGGAAGACAGGGGGCGAGTCAGGGATCACCCCTCCACTTT

size: NA
V: TRBV5-6
D: NA
J: TRBJ2-7
CDR3: CASSLVTNTYEQYF
DNA: TGTGCCAGCAGCTTGGTTACCAATACCTACGAGCAGTACTTC

size: NA
V: TRBV5-4
D: NA
J: TRBJ1-1
CDR3: CASSLGGKGEAFF
DNA: TGTGCCAGCAGCTTGGGAGGGAAGGGTGAAGCTTTCTTT

size: NA
V: TRBV19
D: TRBD2
J: TRBJ2-3
CDR3: CASSRSGGTDTQYF
DNA: TGTGCCAGTAGTAGAAGCGGGGGCACAGATACGCAGTATTTT

size: once
V: TRBV6-2/TRBV6-3
D: NA
J: TRBJ1-1
CDR3: CASSYSARLMNTEAFF
DNA: TGTGCCAGCAGTTACTCTGCCAGACTCATGAACACTGAAGCTTTCTTT

size: NA
V: TRBV27
D: NA
J: TRBJ2-5
CDR3: CASRVTLYQETQYF
DNA: TGTGCCAGCCGAGTGACCCTTTACCAAGAGACCCAGTACTTC

size: NA
V: TRBV7-8
D: NA
J: TRBJ2-6
CDR3: CASTVRGRDGANVLTF
DNA: TGTGCCAGCACCGTCCGGGGGCGTGATGGGGCCAACGTCCTGACTTTC

size: NA
V: TRBV21-1
D: NA
J: TRBJ1-1
CDR3: CASSKRTPSNTEAFF
DNA: TGTGCCAGCAGCAAAAGGACACCCTCGAACACTGAAGCTTTCTTT

size: once
V: TRBV6-2/TRBV6-3
D: TRBD1
J: TRBJ1-1
CDR3: CASSRGQGTHTEAFF
DNA: TGTGCCAGCAGCAGGGGACAGGGGACCCACACTGAAGCTTTCTTT

size: NA
V: TRBV29-1
D: NA
J: TRBJ1-2
CDR3: CSVGGNYGYTF
DNA: TGCAGCGTAGGGGGTAACTATGGCTACACCTTC

size: NA
V: TRBV5-1
D: NA
J: TRBJ2-1
CDR3: CASSFDNEQFF
DNA: TGCGCCAGCAGCTTTGACAATGAGCAGTTCTTC

size: NA
V: TRBV6-4
D: NA
J: TRBJ2-2
CDR3: CASSENMDRELFF
DNA: TGTGCCAGCAGTGAGAACATGGACCGGGAGCTGTTTTTT

size: NA
V: TRBV7-2
D: TRBD2
J: TRBJ2-5
CDR3: CASSSRGGTQYF
DNA: TGTGCCAGCAGCTCCCGGGGGGGGACCCAGTACTTC

size: NA
V: TRBV6-4
D: TRBD2
J: TRBJ2-1
CDR3: CASSAQLAGGNNEQFF
DNA: TGTGCCAGCAGTGCCCAACTAGCGGGGGGTAACAATGAGCAGTTCTTC

size: NA
V: TRBV3-1/TRBV3-2
D: TRBD2
J: TRBJ2-5
CDR3: CASRSGTRGTQYF
DNA: TGTGCCAGCAGGAGCGGGACTCGGGGGACCCAGTACTTC

size: few
V: TRBV10-3
D: TRBD2
J: TRBJ2-2
CDR3: CAIASGRDQGELFF
DNA: TGTGCCATAGCTAGCGGGAGAGACCAAGGGGAGCTGTTTTTT

size: NA
V: TRBV27
D: NA
J: TRBJ1-3
CDR3: CASSLTGPGNTIYF
DNA: TGTGCCAGCAGTTTGACAGGACCTGGAAACACCATATATTTT

size: NA
V: TRBV19
D: NA
J: TRBJ2-5
CDR3: CASSVLMGFQETQYF
DNA: TGTGCCAGTAGTGTACTAATGGGGTTCCAAGAGACCCAGTACTTC

size: few
V: TRBV6-2/TRBV6-3
D: TRBD1
J: TRBJ2-1
CDR3: CASGHSYRGFENEQFF
DNA: TGTGCCAGCGGCCATAGTTACAGGGGGTTTGAGAATGAGCAGTTCTTC

size: NA
V: TRBV28
D: NA
J: TRBJ1-5
CDR3: CASKWGSNQPQHF
DNA: TGTGCCAGCAAATGGGGCAGCAATCAGCCCCAGCATTTT